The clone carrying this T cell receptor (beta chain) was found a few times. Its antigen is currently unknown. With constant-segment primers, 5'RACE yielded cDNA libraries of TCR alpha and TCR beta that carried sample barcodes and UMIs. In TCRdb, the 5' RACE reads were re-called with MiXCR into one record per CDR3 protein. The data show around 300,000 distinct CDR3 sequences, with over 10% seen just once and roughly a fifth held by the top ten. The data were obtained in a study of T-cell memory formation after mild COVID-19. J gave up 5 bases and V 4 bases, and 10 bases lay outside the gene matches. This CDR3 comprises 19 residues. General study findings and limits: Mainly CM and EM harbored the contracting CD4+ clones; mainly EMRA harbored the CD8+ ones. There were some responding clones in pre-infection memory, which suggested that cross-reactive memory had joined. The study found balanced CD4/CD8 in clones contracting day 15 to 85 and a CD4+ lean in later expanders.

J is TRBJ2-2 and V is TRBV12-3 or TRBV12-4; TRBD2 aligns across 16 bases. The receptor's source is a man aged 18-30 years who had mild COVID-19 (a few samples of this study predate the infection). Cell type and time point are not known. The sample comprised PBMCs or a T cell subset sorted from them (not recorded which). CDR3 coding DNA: TGTGCCAGCAGTTCCCCGGGACTAGCGGGGGGGACCGGAACCGGGGAGCTGTTTTTT. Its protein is CASSSPGLAGGTGTGELFF.